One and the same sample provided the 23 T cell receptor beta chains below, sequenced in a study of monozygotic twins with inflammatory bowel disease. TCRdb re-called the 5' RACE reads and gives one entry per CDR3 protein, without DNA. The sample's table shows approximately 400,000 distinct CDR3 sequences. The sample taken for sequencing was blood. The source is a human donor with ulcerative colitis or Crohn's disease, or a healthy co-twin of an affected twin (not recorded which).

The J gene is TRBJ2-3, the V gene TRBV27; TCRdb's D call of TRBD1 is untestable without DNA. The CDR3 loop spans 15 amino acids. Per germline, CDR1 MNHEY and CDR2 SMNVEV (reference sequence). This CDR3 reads CASSLKRDKTDTQYF.

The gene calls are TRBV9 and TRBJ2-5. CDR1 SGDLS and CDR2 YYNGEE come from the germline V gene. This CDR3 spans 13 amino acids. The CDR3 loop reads CASSVESQETQYF.

The CDR3: CASSLTSVEDHPFF. This sequence joins TRBV12-3 or TRBV12-4 and TRBJ2-1; TCRdb selects TRBD2, and the lack of DNA leaves this call unchecked. This CDR3 spans 14 amino acids.

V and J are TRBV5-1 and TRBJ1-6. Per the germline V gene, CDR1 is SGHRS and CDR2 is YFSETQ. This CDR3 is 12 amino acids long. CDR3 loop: CASSLGNPPLHF. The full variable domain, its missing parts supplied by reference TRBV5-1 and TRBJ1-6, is KAGVTQTPRYLIKTRGQQVTLSCSPISGHRSVSWYQQTPGQGLQFLFEYFSETQRNKGNFPGRFSGRQFSNSRSEMNVSTLELGDSALYLCASSLGNPPLHFGNGTRLTVT.

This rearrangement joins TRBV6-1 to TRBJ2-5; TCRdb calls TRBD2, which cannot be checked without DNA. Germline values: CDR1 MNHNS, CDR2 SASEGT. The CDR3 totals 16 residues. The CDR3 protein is CASRPRTSGTQETQYF.

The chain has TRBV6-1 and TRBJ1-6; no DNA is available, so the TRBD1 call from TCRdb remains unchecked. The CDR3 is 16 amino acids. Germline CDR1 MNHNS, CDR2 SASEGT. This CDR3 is CASSDQGTGYNSPLHF.

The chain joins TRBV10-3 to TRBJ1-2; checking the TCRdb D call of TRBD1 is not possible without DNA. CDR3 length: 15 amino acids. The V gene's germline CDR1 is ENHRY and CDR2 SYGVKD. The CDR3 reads CAISESGQSVYGYIF.

The CDR3 loop is CASSRHATNEKLFF. The V call is TRBV6-1, the J call TRBJ1-4. The CDR3 totals 14 residues. Germline lookup yields CDR1 MNHNS and CDR2 SASEGT.

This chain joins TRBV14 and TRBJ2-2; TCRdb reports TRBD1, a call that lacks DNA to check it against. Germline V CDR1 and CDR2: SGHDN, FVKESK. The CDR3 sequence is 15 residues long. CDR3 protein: CASSQWTGVPGELFF.

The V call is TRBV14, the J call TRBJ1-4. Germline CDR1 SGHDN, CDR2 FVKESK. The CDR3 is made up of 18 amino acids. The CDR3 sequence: CASSQDAVNWVANEKLFF.

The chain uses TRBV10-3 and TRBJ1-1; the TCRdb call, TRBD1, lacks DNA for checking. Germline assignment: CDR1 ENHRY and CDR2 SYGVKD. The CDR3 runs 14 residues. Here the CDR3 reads CAISADGGRTEAFF.

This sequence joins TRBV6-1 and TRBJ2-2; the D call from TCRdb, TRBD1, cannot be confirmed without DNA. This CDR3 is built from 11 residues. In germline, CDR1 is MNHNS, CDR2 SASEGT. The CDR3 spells CASHPGGELFF.

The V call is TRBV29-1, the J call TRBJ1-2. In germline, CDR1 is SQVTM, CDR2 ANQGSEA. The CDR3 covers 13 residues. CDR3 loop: CSVGKGLTYGYTF. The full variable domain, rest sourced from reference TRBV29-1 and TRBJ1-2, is SAVISQKPSRDICQRGTSLTIQCQVDSQVTMMFWYRQQPGQSLTLIATANQGSEATYESGFVIDKFPISRPNLTFSTLTVSNMSPEDSSIYLCSVGKGLTYGYTFGSGTRLTVV.

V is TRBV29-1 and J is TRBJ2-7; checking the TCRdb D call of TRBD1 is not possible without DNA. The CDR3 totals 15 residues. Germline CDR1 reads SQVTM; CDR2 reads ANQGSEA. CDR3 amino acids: CSVFNRTTGGYEQYF.

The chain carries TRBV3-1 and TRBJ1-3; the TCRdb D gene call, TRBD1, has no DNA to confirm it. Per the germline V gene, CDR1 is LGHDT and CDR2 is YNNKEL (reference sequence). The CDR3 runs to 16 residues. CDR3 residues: CASTLSGTGPGNTIYF.

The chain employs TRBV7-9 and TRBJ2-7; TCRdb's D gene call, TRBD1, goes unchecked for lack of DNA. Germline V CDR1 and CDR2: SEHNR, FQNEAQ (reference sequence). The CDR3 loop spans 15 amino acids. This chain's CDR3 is CASSLVGEPGGEQYF.

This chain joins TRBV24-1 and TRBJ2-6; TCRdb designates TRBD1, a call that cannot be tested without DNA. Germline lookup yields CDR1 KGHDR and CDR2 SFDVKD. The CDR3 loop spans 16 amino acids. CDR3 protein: CATSDSGASGANVLTF.

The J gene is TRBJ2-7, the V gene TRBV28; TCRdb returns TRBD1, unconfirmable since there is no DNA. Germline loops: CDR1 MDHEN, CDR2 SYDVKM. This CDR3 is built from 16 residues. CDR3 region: CASSAPGTGSSYEQYF.

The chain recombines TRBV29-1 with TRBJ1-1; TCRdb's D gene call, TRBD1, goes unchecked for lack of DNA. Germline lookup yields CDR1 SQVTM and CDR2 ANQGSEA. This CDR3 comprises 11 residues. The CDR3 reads CQGQRNTEAFF.

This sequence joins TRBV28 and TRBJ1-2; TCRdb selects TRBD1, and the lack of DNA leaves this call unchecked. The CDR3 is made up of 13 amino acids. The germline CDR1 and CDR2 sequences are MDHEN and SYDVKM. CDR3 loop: CASSPPGFQGYTF.

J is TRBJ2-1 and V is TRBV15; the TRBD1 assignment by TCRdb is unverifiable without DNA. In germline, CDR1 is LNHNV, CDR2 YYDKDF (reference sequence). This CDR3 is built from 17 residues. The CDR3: CATSRDLPGQRGDEQFF.

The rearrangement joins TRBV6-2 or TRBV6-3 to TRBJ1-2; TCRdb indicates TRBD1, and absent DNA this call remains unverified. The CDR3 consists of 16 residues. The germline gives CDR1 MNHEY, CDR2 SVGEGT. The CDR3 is CASSYSIRGYDYGYTF.

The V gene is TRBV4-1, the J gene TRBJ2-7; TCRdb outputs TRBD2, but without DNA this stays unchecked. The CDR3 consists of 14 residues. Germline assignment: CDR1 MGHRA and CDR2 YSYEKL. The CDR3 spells CASSQDQARYEQYF.